The next 14 T cell receptor beta chains were all read from a single sample in a study of tumor and adjacent non-tumor tissue in lung cancer. TCRbeta libraries were built with three rounds of nested PCR, modified from ARM-PCR. From the multiplex PCR reads, TCRdb called clonotypes with MiXCR, one entry per CDR3 protein. The table includes 80,000 to 130,000 distinct CDR3 sequences, 65% detected once. No cell sorting was done before RNA was extracted from the tissue. More than 3 cm separated this lung sample from the edge of the tumor. The sample was distant non-tumor lung tissue. The receptors here all came from a man aged 30 to 39 with non-small cell lung cancer.

DNA for the CDR3: TGTGCCAGCAGCCAAGTTCCAGGGTGGACCTACAATGAGCAGTTCTTC. Encoded protein: CASSQVPGWTYNEQFF. The chain joins TRBV14 to TRBJ2-1; a possible D gene is TRBD1 (5 bases). Germline V gives CDR1 SGHDN, CDR2 FVKESK. The CDR3 spans 16 residues. V was pared by 1 base and J by 2 bases, with 12 bases between.

A word on this clonotype: The junction shows a germline mismatch at one end, possibly a read error. V is TRBV6-5 and J is TRBJ2-7; D not certain. The germline V gene has CDR1 MNHEY and CDR2 SVGAGI. This CDR3 has 14 amino acids. CDR3 residues: CASNYSRVGSEQYF. CDR3 DNA sequence: TGTGCCAGCAATTACTCTCGGGTGGGCTCCGAACAGTACTTC.

This clonotype was detected many times. The chain joins TRBV6-6 to TRBJ1-1; tentatively, D is TRBD1 (5 bases). The CDR3 covers 15 residues. Trimming took off 8 bases at V and 0 bases at J, with 16 bases between the two ends. Per germline, CDR1 MNHNY and CDR2 SVGAGI (reference sequence). The CDR3 here is CASRTKGLLNTEAFF. The CDR3 DNA reads TGTGCCAGCCGAACCAAGGGACTCCTGAACACTGAAGCTTTCTTT.

V gene TRBV11-2 combines with J gene TRBJ1-1; D ambiguous. The ends were cut back, 5 bases at V and 5 bases at J, with 18 bases in the middle. The CDR3 covers 15 residues. CDR1 is SGHAT and CDR2 is FQNNGV in the germline V gene. The DNA of the CDR3 is TGTGCCAGCAGCACGGAGGGAATGTTGGGAACTGAAGCTTTCTTT. Protein: CASSTEGMLGTEAFF.

The chain joins TRBV12-3 or TRBV12-4 to TRBJ2-1, with 9 nucleotides matching TRBD1. V lost 8 bases and J lost 7; bases outside the gene matches: 12. The CDR3 covers 15 residues. The CDR3 bases are TGTGCCAGCGGACGTCCGGGACAGGGACATAATGAGCAGTTCTTC. It translates to CASGRPGQGHNEQFF.

Notes on this clonotype: A much larger clonotype is one base distant, so this may be a read error. This sequence joins TRBV6-5 and TRBJ1-1; TRBD1 might be the D (6 bases). The germline gives CDR1 MNHEY, CDR2 SVGAGI. The CDR3 is 15 residues long. The CDR3 DNA reads as TGTGCCAGCGAGGGGGGGCGGTCGATCGGGACTGAAGCTCTCTTT. Translation gives CASEGGRSIGTEALF.

To note about this clonotype: The junction departs from the called germline gene at one end, perhaps through a read error. The J gene is TRBJ2-2, the V gene TRBV11-2, with 9 bases that match TRBD1. The CDR3 runs 16 residues. Germline V gene sequence: CDR1 SGHAT, CDR2 FQNNGV. The CDR3 DNA reads as TGTGCCAGCAGCTTAGGGGGGACAGGGCTGGTCGGGGAACTGTTTTTT. Encoded protein: CASSLGGTGLVGELFF.

The chain uses TRBV2 and TRBJ1-2; 8 bases line up with TRBD1. J lost 3 bases, V lost 7 bases, and 4 bases had no gene match. CDR1 SNHLY and CDR2 FYNNEI come from the germline V gene. The CDR3 sequence is 13 residues long. The chain's CDR3 is CASIQDRDYGYTF. CDR3 coding DNA: TGTGCCAGCATCCAGGACAGGGACTATGGCTACACCTTC.

This clonotype turned up a few times. This is likely a read error, given that the CDR3 carries no conserved phenylalanine or tryptophan at its end. V is TRBV4-1 and J is TRBJ2-6; D is uncertain. In germline, CDR1 is MGHRA, CDR2 YSYEKL. The CDR3 length is 17 residues. The CDR3 here is CASSPGGVPSGTNVLTL. DNA of the CDR3: TGCGCCAGCAGCCCAGGTGGGGTCCCCTCTGGGACCAACGTCCTGACTCTC.

For this clonotype: The conserved phenylalanine or tryptophan is not found at the CDR3 terminus, so this likely reflects a read error. The chain has TRBV12-3 or TRBV12-4 and TRBJ2-1, with D perhaps matching TRBD1 (5 bases). This CDR3 contains 13 residues. Between the trimmed V and J ends, which lost 7 bases and 9 bases, there was a span of 16 bases. The CDR3 DNA is TGTGCCAGCACCTCGCACAGGAACGTTGAGCAGTTCTTA. This translates into CASTSHRNVEQFL.

The sample holds many counts of this clonotype. The V gene is TRBV12-5, the J gene TRBJ1-6; 9 nucleotides match TRBD1. The CDR3 has 14 residues. V trimming: 5 bases; J trimming: 11 bases; junction bases outside the gene matches: 7. Germline loops: CDR1 LGHNT, CDR2 FRNRAP. The CDR3 loop reads CASGPGQGEAPLHF. CDR3 nucleotides: TGTGCTAGTGGTCCGGGACAGGGCGAGGCACCCCTCCACTTT.

This clonotype came up once. The CDR3 nucleotides are TGTGCCAGCAGTAAGCAGACTAGGGGGCAGTTCTTC. It encodes CASSKQTRGQFF. V usage is TRBV6-2 or TRBV6-3 and J usage is TRBJ2-1, with D perhaps matching TRBD2 (6 bases). The V gene's germline CDR1 is MNHEY and CDR2 SVGEGT. The V end lost 5 bases, the J end lost 12 bases, and 14 bases lay between the germline ends. This CDR3 region has 12 residues.

DNA for the CDR3: TGTGCCAACGCCCACTCAGGCAGGGCGACTAAAAACATTCAGTACTTC. It codes for CANAHSGRATKNIQYF. This sequence joins TRBV11-1 and TRBJ2-4; D possibly corresponds to TRBD1 (5 bases). Trimming cost V 10 bases and J 4 bases, with 23 bases left between them. Germline assignment: CDR1 SGHAT and CDR2 FQDESV (reference sequence). The CDR3 length is 16 residues.

A remark on this clonotype: A much larger clone differs by one base, so this may be a read error. The rearrangement joins TRBV12-3 or TRBV12-4 to TRBJ2-3; D gene uncertain. Trimming removed 5 bases from V and 4 bases from J, with 10 bases in between. This CDR3 spans 13 amino acids. The CDR3 DNA follows: TGTGCCAGCAGTCCGGTACGAGCAGATACGCAGTATTTT. Its translation: CASSPVRADTQYF.